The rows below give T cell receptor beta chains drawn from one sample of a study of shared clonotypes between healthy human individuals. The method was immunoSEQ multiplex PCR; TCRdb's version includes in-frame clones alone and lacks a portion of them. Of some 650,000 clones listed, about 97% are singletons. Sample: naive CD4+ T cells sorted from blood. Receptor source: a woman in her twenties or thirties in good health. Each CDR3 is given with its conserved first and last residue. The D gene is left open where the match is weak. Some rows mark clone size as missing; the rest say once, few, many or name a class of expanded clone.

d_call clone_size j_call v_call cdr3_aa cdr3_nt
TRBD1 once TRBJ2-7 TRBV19 CASRNPHRDRVYEQYF TGTGCCAGTAGAAACCCTCACCGGGACAGGGTCTACGAGCAGTACTTC
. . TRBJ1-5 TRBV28 CASSLLAGYSNQPQHF TGTGCCAGCAGTTTACTCGCAGGGTATAGCAATCAGCCCCAGCATTTT
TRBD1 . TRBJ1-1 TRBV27 CASSLTGQADNTEAFF TGTGCCAGCAGTTTAACCGGACAGGCGGACAACACTGAAGCTTTCTTT
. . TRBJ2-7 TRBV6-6 CASRTTNRDEQYF TGTGCCAGCAGGACTACAAACAGAGACGAGCAGTACTTC
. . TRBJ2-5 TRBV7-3 CASSPREEETQYF TGTGCCAGCAGCCCGAGAGAGGAAGAGACCCAGTACTTC
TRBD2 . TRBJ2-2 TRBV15 CATSRGGEGTGELFF TGTGCCACCAGCAGAGGAGGGGAGGGCACCGGGGAGCTGTTTTTT
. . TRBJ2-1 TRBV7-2 CASSLVGDREQFF TGTGCCAGCAGCTTAGTGGGCGACCGGGAGCAGTTCTTC
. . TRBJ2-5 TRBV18 CASSPSLEYQETQYF TGTGCCAGCTCACCAAGTCTGGAGTACCAAGAGACCCAGTACTTC
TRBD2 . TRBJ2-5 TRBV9 CASSVATSGIQETQYF TGTGCCAGCAGCGTAGCTACTAGCGGGATCCAAGAGACCCAGTACTTC
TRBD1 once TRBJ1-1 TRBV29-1 CSVDPGGDEAFF TGCAGCGTTGATCCAGGGGGAGATGAAGCTTTCTTT
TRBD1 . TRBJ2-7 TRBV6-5 CASSLRDRGSYEQYF TGTGCCAGCAGTCTCCGGGACAGGGGATCCTACGAGCAGTACTTC
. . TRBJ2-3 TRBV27 CASSLLGYTDTQYF TGTGCCAGCAGTTTATTGGGTTACACAGATACGCAGTATTTT
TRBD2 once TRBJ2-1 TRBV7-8 CASTKILAGGSHNEQFF TGTGCCAGCACCAAGATATTAGCGGGAGGTTCGCACAATGAGCAGTTCTTC
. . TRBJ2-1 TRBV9 CASSVEISSYNEQFF TGTGCCAGCAGCGTAGAAATCAGCTCCTACAATGAGCAGTTCTTC
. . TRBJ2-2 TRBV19 CASSIDVAHASGELFF TGTGCCAGTAGTATAGATGTGGCTCACGCCAGCGGGGAGCTGTTTTTT
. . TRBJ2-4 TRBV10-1 CASRSAGSLAKNIQYF TGCGCCAGCAGATCTGCGGGGAGCCTAGCCAAAAACATTCAGTACTTC
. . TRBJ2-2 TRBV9 CASSVATSTGELFF TGTGCCAGCAGCGTAGCTACATCCACCGGGGAGCTGTTTTTT
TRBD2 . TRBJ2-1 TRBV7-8 CASSLALLAGDRNEQFF TGTGCCAGCAGCTTAGCCCTACTAGCGGGAGATCGAAATGAGCAGTTCTTC
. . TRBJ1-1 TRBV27 CASSSRERNTEAFF TGTGCCAGCAGTTCAAGGGAGAGGAACACTGAAGCTTTCTTT
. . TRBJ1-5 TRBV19 CASSMVGSYSPQHF TGTGCCAGTAGTATGGTGGGCAGCTATTCACCCCAGCATTTT
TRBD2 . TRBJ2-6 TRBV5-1 CASSGLAGTGANVLTF TGCGCCAGCAGCGGGCTAGCGGGAACTGGGGCCAACGTCCTGACTTTC
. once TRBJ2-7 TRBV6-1 CASIRGTTYEQYF TGTGCCAGCATTCGTGGTACCACATACGAGCAGTACTTC
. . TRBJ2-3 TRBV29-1 CSVEPSYGGSWADTQYF TGCAGCGTTGAGCCCTCCTATGGGGGGAGTTGGGCAGATACGCAGTATTTT
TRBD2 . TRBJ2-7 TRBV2 CASIGLAGAEGEQYF TGTGCCAGCATAGGACTAGCGGGTGCCGAGGGCGAGCAGTACTTC
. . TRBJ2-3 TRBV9 CASSKRTAGNTDTQYF TGTGCCAGCAGCAAGCGGACAGCCGGGAACACAGATACGCAGTATTTT